The T cell receptor beta chain under discussion was sequenced for a study of cytomegalovirus exposure and HLA in healthy donors. Findings of the study overall: Reports state that TCR beta sequences accurately predicted most subjects' HLA-A and HLA-B alleles. Indistinguishability led to the exclusion of some V segments, TRBV6-2 and TRBV6-3 included.

V lost 2 bases to trimming and J lost 6 bases; unmatched junction nucleotides: 12. Per germline, CDR1 KGHSH and CDR2 LQKENI. This CDR3 spans 17 amino acids. The PCR used 60 Vbeta and 13 Jbeta primers. Measured with immunoSEQ multiplex PCR; TCRdb has only the in-frame clones, and not every one. The data show about 160,000 clones, 65% to 85% seen once. With respect to this clone: Its matching antigen is unknown.

Specimen: PBMCs. The chain recombines TRBV18 with TRBJ2-7; 11 nucleotides agree with TRBD1. The clonotype originates from a man aged 55-75 years in good health and CMV-seronegative. The CDR3 loop reads CASSPVFTGQGASEQYF. CDR3 coding DNA: TGTGCCAGCTCACCAGTTTTTACAGGACAGGGGGCTTCCGAGCAGTACTTC.